A selection of T cell receptor beta chains follows, all from one sample in a study of blood T cell repertoires in COVID-19. Using immunoSEQ multiplex PCR, the repertoire was profiled, and TCRdb retains in-frame clones only, with some absent. The sample shows around 480,000 clones, about 87% of them seen only once. The material sequenced was peripheral blood. The receptors come from a woman aged 50 to 60 with COVID-19, enrolled during active disease. Each CDR3 is given with its conserved first and last residue. The order of the fields is CDR3 DNA, CDR3 protein, clone size, J gene, V gene, D gene. A D gene is named only where the DNA matches it firmly. Rows may omit the clone size; those that give it use once, few, many or a size class.

CDR3nt: TGTGCCAGCAGCCAGCGGTTGGGAAGGCTTAATGAAAAACTGTTTTTT
CDR3aa: CASSQRLGRLNEKLFF
abundance: .
j_gene: TRBJ1-4
v_gene: TRBV7-2
d_gene: .

CDR3nt: TGCGCCAGCAGCCTGTTGGGACAGGGTGTGAACTATGGCTACACCTTC
CDR3aa: CASSLLGQGVNYGYTF
abundance: .
j_gene: TRBJ1-2
v_gene: TRBV5-1
d_gene: TRBD1

CDR3nt: TGTGCCAGCAGTTACGACTGGACAGGCGATTATAGCAATCAGCCCCAGCATTTT
CDR3aa: CASSYDWTGDYSNQPQHF
abundance: .
j_gene: TRBJ1-5
v_gene: TRBV6-2/TRBV6-3
d_gene: TRBD1

CDR3nt: TGTGCCAGCAAGCGAAGCTCCTATAATTCACCCCTCCACTTT
CDR3aa: CASKRSSYNSPLHF
abundance: .
j_gene: TRBJ1-6
v_gene: TRBV2
d_gene: .

CDR3nt: TGTGCCAGCAGGACCCTAGCGGGGGGAAACAATGAGCAGTTCTTC
CDR3aa: CASRTLAGGNNEQFF
abundance: .
j_gene: TRBJ2-1
v_gene: TRBV2
d_gene: TRBD2

CDR3nt: TGTGCCAGCAGCGCGGGACTAGCGGGAAATGAGCAGTTCTTC
CDR3aa: CASSAGLAGNEQFF
abundance: .
j_gene: TRBJ2-1
v_gene: TRBV7-2
d_gene: TRBD2

CDR3nt: TGTGCCAGCAGCTTAGTAGCGGGAGGCAGGGTAAACTATGGCTACACCTTC
CDR3aa: CASSLVAGGRVNYGYTF
abundance: once
j_gene: TRBJ1-2
v_gene: TRBV7-2
d_gene: .

CDR3nt: TGTGCCAGCAGCCTCGGCTCCCTAGCGGGGGTCCCCGGGGAGCTGTTTTTT
CDR3aa: CASSLGSLAGVPGELFF
abundance: once
j_gene: TRBJ2-2
v_gene: TRBV7-3
d_gene: TRBD2

CDR3nt: TGTGCCAGCAGTGCTGTGACAGGGGTGGGGGCTGAAGCTTTCTTT
CDR3aa: CASSAVTGVGAEAFF
abundance: .
j_gene: TRBJ1-1
v_gene: TRBV6-4
d_gene: TRBD1

CDR3nt: TGTGCCAGCAGCCCCAGCCCCAGGGGGCCGGGCAATGAGCAGTTCTTC
CDR3aa: CASSPSPRGPGNEQFF
abundance: .
j_gene: TRBJ2-1
v_gene: TRBV7-9
d_gene: TRBD1

CDR3nt: TGTGCCAGCAGTGACCTCGAACGGACTGAAGCTTTCTTT
CDR3aa: CASSDLERTEAFF
abundance: .
j_gene: TRBJ1-1
v_gene: TRBV2
d_gene: .

CDR3nt: TGTGCCTGGAGTCAAGGGACAGGGGCCAACTATGGCTACACCTTC
CDR3aa: CAWSQGTGANYGYTF
abundance: once
j_gene: TRBJ1-2
v_gene: TRBV30
d_gene: TRBD1

CDR3nt: TGCGCCAGCAGCCGAGCCTCGGGGGGCCCCGCAACTAATGAAAAACTGTTTTTT
CDR3aa: CASSRASGGPATNEKLFF
abundance: .
j_gene: TRBJ1-4
v_gene: TRBV5-1
d_gene: .

CDR3nt: TGTGCCAGCAGCCTAGTCCCGGACACTGAAGCTTTCTTT
CDR3aa: CASSLVPDTEAFF
abundance: .
j_gene: TRBJ1-1
v_gene: TRBV3-1/TRBV3-2
d_gene: .

CDR3nt: TGTGCCAGTAGTACCCGGGGTACGAACTATGGCTACACCTTC
CDR3aa: CASSTRGTNYGYTF
abundance: .
j_gene: TRBJ1-2
v_gene: TRBV19
d_gene: .

CDR3nt: TGTGCCAGCTCACCAACTAGACAGGTAAATAACGAGCAGTACTTC
CDR3aa: CASSPTRQVNNEQYF
abundance: .
j_gene: TRBJ2-7
v_gene: TRBV18
d_gene: .

CDR3nt: TGTGCCACCTCCTCCGGGGGGGGATACTATGGCTACACCTTC
CDR3aa: CATSSGGGYYGYTF
abundance: .
j_gene: TRBJ1-2
v_gene: TRBV19
d_gene: .

CDR3nt: TGTGCCAGTAGTACTACGGACAGCTACGAGCAGTACTTC
CDR3aa: CASSTTDSYEQYF
abundance: .
j_gene: TRBJ2-7
v_gene: TRBV19
d_gene: .

CDR3nt: TGTGCCACCACCGGGGTAGCGGGGGGCTCCCTCAATGAGCAGTTCTTC
CDR3aa: CATTGVAGGSLNEQFF
abundance: .
j_gene: TRBJ2-1
v_gene: TRBV15
d_gene: TRBD2

CDR3nt: TGTGCCAGCGGCCGAGGCACTGAAGCTTTCTTT
CDR3aa: CASGRGTEAFF
abundance: .
j_gene: TRBJ1-1
v_gene: TRBV6-5
d_gene: .

CDR3nt: TGTGCCAGCATCCGGGGGGGATCCACAGATACGCAGTATTTT
CDR3aa: CASIRGGSTDTQYF
abundance: .
j_gene: TRBJ2-3
v_gene: TRBV7-2
d_gene: TRBD2

CDR3nt: TGTGCCAGCAGCTTATGGGGAGCCACCGGGGAGCTGTTTTTT
CDR3aa: CASSLWGATGELFF
abundance: .
j_gene: TRBJ2-2
v_gene: TRBV11-3
d_gene: .

CDR3nt: TGTGCCAGCAGTGGGACAGCCGCTAGTGGGTACGAGCAGTACTTC
CDR3aa: CASSGTAASGYEQYF
abundance: .
j_gene: TRBJ2-7
v_gene: TRBV2
d_gene: .

CDR3nt: TGTGCCAGCTCACCAGGCCTCGGGATGGATGAGCAGTTCTTC
CDR3aa: CASSPGLGMDEQFF
abundance: .
j_gene: TRBJ2-1
v_gene: TRBV18
d_gene: .

CDR3nt: TGCGCCAGCAGCTTGGAAGCGGGGGGCCCCTACGAGCAGTACTTC
CDR3aa: CASSLEAGGPYEQYF
abundance: .
j_gene: TRBJ2-7
v_gene: TRBV5-1
d_gene: TRBD2

CDR3nt: TGTGCCAGCAGTTACTCGGGCCGTCCGCGGGGTTCACCCCTCCACTTT
CDR3aa: CASSYSGRPRGSPLHF
abundance: .
j_gene: TRBJ1-6
v_gene: TRBV6-5
d_gene: .

CDR3nt: TGTGCCAGCTCACCACCTACAGGGGAAGCTTTCTTT
CDR3aa: CASSPPTGEAFF
abundance: .
j_gene: TRBJ1-1
v_gene: TRBV18
d_gene: .

CDR3nt: TGTGCCAGCAGTCAAGGGACAGGCTATGGCTACACCTTC
CDR3aa: CASSQGTGYGYTF
abundance: .
j_gene: TRBJ1-2
v_gene: TRBV13
d_gene: TRBD1

CDR3nt: TGTGCCAGCAGTTTAGGGGGGGTGCTGTTTTTT
CDR3aa: CASSLGGVLFF
abundance: .
j_gene: TRBJ2-2
v_gene: TRBV28
d_gene: TRBD2

CDR3nt: TGTGCCACCTCTGAACAGGGTTGGAATCAGCCCCAGCATTTT
CDR3aa: CATSEQGWNQPQHF
abundance: .
j_gene: TRBJ1-5
v_gene: TRBV24-1
d_gene: .

CDR3nt: TGTGCCACGAGCGGCGGGGGGGCTACAGATACGCAGTATTTT
CDR3aa: CATSGGGATDTQYF
abundance: once
j_gene: TRBJ2-3
v_gene: TRBV10-3
d_gene: TRBD2

CDR3nt: TGTGCCAGCAGCGCGCAGGGGAGTTCACCCCTCCACTTT
CDR3aa: CASSAQGSSPLHF
abundance: .
j_gene: TRBJ1-6
v_gene: TRBV11-1
d_gene: .

CDR3nt: TGTGCCTGGAGTGTACTGGACAGCGACAATGAAAAACTGTTTTTT
CDR3aa: CAWSVLDSDNEKLFF
abundance: .
j_gene: TRBJ1-4
v_gene: TRBV30
d_gene: .

CDR3nt: TGTGCCAGCAGCTTAGCGCGGGTGGATGGCTACACCTTC
CDR3aa: CASSLARVDGYTF
abundance: once
j_gene: TRBJ1-2
v_gene: TRBV7-9
d_gene: .

CDR3nt: TGTGCCAGCAGCTTGGGACTGCAGAACACTGAAGCTTTCTTT
CDR3aa: CASSLGLQNTEAFF
abundance: .
j_gene: TRBJ1-1
v_gene: TRBV5-5
d_gene: .

CDR3nt: TGTGCCAGCAGCCGGGACTACCCGTCCGGGGAGCTGTTTTTT
CDR3aa: CASSRDYPSGELFF
abundance: .
j_gene: TRBJ2-2
v_gene: TRBV7-9
d_gene: TRBD2

CDR3nt: TGTGCCAGCAGTCAACGACAGGTTCAGGGGGAGACCCAGTACTTC
CDR3aa: CASSQRQVQGETQYF
abundance: .
j_gene: TRBJ2-5
v_gene: TRBV6-5
d_gene: .

CDR3nt: TGCGCCAGCAGCTTGGCGGGATACGCCCCTATGGATGAGCAGTTCTTC
CDR3aa: CASSLAGYAPMDEQFF
abundance: once
j_gene: TRBJ2-1
v_gene: TRBV5-1
d_gene: .

CDR3nt: TGTGCCAGCAGCCCCGGGAGGAACACTGAAGCTTTCTTT
CDR3aa: CASSPGRNTEAFF
abundance: .
j_gene: TRBJ1-1
v_gene: TRBV2
d_gene: .

CDR3nt: TGTGCCACCAGTGAACGGGGAAACACCATATATTTT
CDR3aa: CATSERGNTIYF
abundance: .
j_gene: TRBJ1-3
v_gene: TRBV24-1
d_gene: .

CDR3nt: TGTGCCAGCTCAATAAAGGGGGCCGGCACCGGGGAGCTGTTTTTT
CDR3aa: CASSIKGAGTGELFF
abundance: once
j_gene: TRBJ2-2
v_gene: TRBV18
d_gene: TRBD1

CDR3nt: TGCGCCAGCAGCCAAGGTCAGACTAATGAAAAACTGTTTTTT
CDR3aa: CASSQGQTNEKLFF
abundance: .
j_gene: TRBJ1-4
v_gene: TRBV4-1
d_gene: .

CDR3nt: TGTGCCAGCAGTCTCGGGGGGAGCACAGATACGCAGTATTTT
CDR3aa: CASSLGGSTDTQYF
abundance: once
j_gene: TRBJ2-3
v_gene: TRBV2
d_gene: TRBD2

CDR3nt: TGTGCCATCAGTGATCGGGGACAGGAGGGAGATCAGCCCCAGCATTTT
CDR3aa: CAISDRGQEGDQPQHF
abundance: few
j_gene: TRBJ1-5
v_gene: TRBV10-3
d_gene: TRBD1

CDR3nt: TGTGCCAGCAGCCAAGAGAGGGTAGGCAGCTTATACGGCTACACCTTC
CDR3aa: CASSQERVGSLYGYTF
abundance: .
j_gene: TRBJ1-2
v_gene: TRBV3-1/TRBV3-2
d_gene: .

CDR3nt: TGTGCCAGCAGTCCGCCGGGACAGCCCTACGAGCAGTACTTC
CDR3aa: CASSPPGQPYEQYF
abundance: .
j_gene: TRBJ2-7
v_gene: TRBV27
d_gene: TRBD1

CDR3nt: TGCGCCAGCAGCTTAAACAGGGTGGATGGCTACACCTTC
CDR3aa: CASSLNRVDGYTF
abundance: .
j_gene: TRBJ1-2
v_gene: TRBV5-1
d_gene: .

CDR3nt: TGTGCCAGCAGCTTGGAAGGGGACAGTGTCGTCGTCCTTGGCTACACCTTC
CDR3aa: CASSLEGDSVVVLGYTF
abundance: .
j_gene: TRBJ1-2
v_gene: TRBV5-6
d_gene: TRBD1

CDR3nt: TGTGCCAGCTACCCTACTGGGCAGCCGCCAAAATACTACGAGCAGTACTTC
CDR3aa: CASYPTGQPPKYYEQYF
abundance: .
j_gene: TRBJ2-7
v_gene: TRBV21-1
d_gene: .

CDR3nt: TGTGCCAGCAGTTTGTGGAGTAGCGGGACACTACTTTCGGCGTCGGGCTACACCTTC
CDR3aa: CASSLWSSGTLLSASGYTF
abundance: .
j_gene: TRBJ1-2
v_gene: TRBV27
d_gene: .

CDR3nt: TGTGCCAGCAGTTTCGGGGGGGCGGTTTATAGCAATCAGCCCCAGCATTTT
CDR3aa: CASSFGGAVYSNQPQHF
abundance: once
j_gene: TRBJ1-5
v_gene: TRBV28
d_gene: .

CDR3nt: TGTGCCATCAGTGAGTCCAGCACCGGGGAGCTGTTTTTT
CDR3aa: CAISESSTGELFF
abundance: .
j_gene: TRBJ2-2
v_gene: TRBV10-3
d_gene: .

CDR3nt: TGTGCCAGCAGTACCATTACGGGGGATGGCTACACCTTC
CDR3aa: CASSTITGDGYTF
abundance: once
j_gene: TRBJ1-2
v_gene: TRBV7-2
d_gene: .

CDR3nt: TGCGCCAGCAGCTTGGAGGGACAGGACACCGGGGAGCTGTTTTTT
CDR3aa: CASSLEGQDTGELFF
abundance: few
j_gene: TRBJ2-2
v_gene: TRBV5-1
d_gene: TRBD1

CDR3nt: TGTGCCAGCAGAGCGGGGGGTAGCACAGATACGCAGTATTTT
CDR3aa: CASRAGGSTDTQYF
abundance: once
j_gene: TRBJ2-3
v_gene: TRBV6-4
d_gene: TRBD2

CDR3nt: TGTGCCAGCAGTTTGGGGGCAGGGGGCGATTATAATTCACCCCTCCACTTT
CDR3aa: CASSLGAGGDYNSPLHF
abundance: .
j_gene: TRBJ1-6
v_gene: TRBV28
d_gene: TRBD1

CDR3nt: TGCGCCAGCAGCCGGTGGTCTGACGGGGGTAACTCACCCCTCCACTTT
CDR3aa: CASSRWSDGGNSPLHF
abundance: .
j_gene: TRBJ1-6
v_gene: TRBV4-1
d_gene: .

CDR3nt: TGTGCCAGCAGCCGCGATACTAGGGATACGCAGTATTTT
CDR3aa: CASSRDTRDTQYF
abundance: .
j_gene: TRBJ2-3
v_gene: TRBV6-5
d_gene: .

CDR3nt: TGTGCCAGCGCACTGGCGGGACGACCCTCCTACAATGAGCAGTTCTTC
CDR3aa: CASALAGRPSYNEQFF
abundance: .
j_gene: TRBJ2-1
v_gene: TRBV3-1/TRBV3-2
d_gene: .